These T cell receptor beta chains were read from a single sample in a study. Each CDR3 protein gets one entry after TCRdb re-called the 5' RACE reads with MiXCR. In the table there are about 10,000 distinct CDR3 sequences, 25% to 30% of which are singletons. Sequenced: Tregs sorted from a lymph node. Receptors were obtained from a female donor with breast cancer. CDR3s include the opening cysteine and the closing phenylalanine or tryptophan. The D gene is left open where the match is weak. A row's size may be missing; if present it is once, few, many or a size class.

V gene	D gene	clone size	J gene	CDR3 protein	CDR3 DNA
TRBV4-1	TRBD1	few	TRBJ2-6	CASSRYYPRGSGANVLTF	TGCGCCAGCAGCCGTTATTATCCCAGGGGGTCTGGGGCCAACGTCCTGACTTTC
TRBV7-9	NA	NA	TRBJ2-7	CASRGTGFEQYF	TGTGCCAGCAGGGGTACAGGGTTCGAGCAGTACTTC
TRBV9	NA	NA	TRBJ1-4	CASSVVGGGTNEKLFF	TGTGCCAGCAGCGTAGTGGGGGGGGGTACTAATGAAAAACTGTTTTTT
TRBV15	TRBD1	medium-sized	TRBJ1-5	CATSRSEGTGFNQPQHF	TGTGCCACCAGCAGGAGCGAGGGGACAGGGTTCAATCAGCCCCAGCATTTT
TRBV7-9	NA	medium-sized	TRBJ2-7	CASSLASSYEQYF	TGTGCCAGCAGCTTGGCCAGCAGCTACGAGCAGTACTTC
TRBV5-1	NA	many	TRBJ1-5	CASSKSGDQPQHF	TGCGCCAGCAGCAAATCAGGGGATCAGCCCCAGCATTTT
TRBV20-1	NA	once	TRBJ2-5	CSAGGTGLETQYF	TGCAGTGCTGGCGGCACAGGGTTGGAGACCCAGTACTTC
TRBV6-6	NA	NA	TRBJ1-1	CASRSRQSEAFF	TGTGCCAGCCGTTCACGACAGTCTGAAGCTTTCTTT
TRBV5-1	NA	many	TRBJ1-1	CASSLVIGLEMTEAFF	TGCGCCAGCAGCTTGGTTATCGGTCTTGAGATGACTGAAGCTTTCTTT
TRBV12-3/TRBV12-4	NA	NA	TRBJ2-3	CARSLNTDTQYF	TGTGCCAGGAGTCTGAATACGGATACGCAGTATTTT
TRBV18	NA	medium-sized	TRBJ1-5	CASSEGMRNQPQHF	TGTGCCAGCTCAGAAGGGATGAGGAATCAGCCCCAGCATTTT
TRBV20-1	NA	many	TRBJ1-1	CSAPPRGGWTEAFF	TGCAGTGCTCCCCCCCGAGGAGGATGGACTGAAGCTTTCTTT
TRBV6-6	NA	NA	TRBJ2-7	CASSSSGATHIYEQYF	TGTGCCAGCAGTTCATCGGGGGCCACCCACATCTACGAGCAGTACTTC
TRBV7-9	TRBD2	NA	TRBJ2-1	CASSSRTSGGSSSYDEQFF	TGTGCCAGCAGCTCGAGGACTAGCGGGGGGAGCAGCTCCTACGATGAGCAGTTCTTC
TRBV29-1	TRBD1	many	TRBJ2-7	CSVFRTGSPQGEQYF	TGCAGCGTTTTCCGGACAGGGTCCCCCCAAGGGGAGCAGTACTTC
TRBV20-1	NA	medium-sized	TRBJ2-1	CSAQDYSNPNEQFF	TGCAGTGCTCAGGACTACTCGAACCCAAATGAGCAGTTCTTC
TRBV7-8	TRBD1	NA	TRBJ1-1	CASSFGVTGGPNTEAFF	TGTGCCAGCAGCTTCGGAGTGACAGGGGGACCGAACACTGAAGCTTTCTTT
TRBV12-3/TRBV12-4	NA	NA	TRBJ2-1	CASSLAGSEQFF	TGTGCCAGCAGTTTAGCCGGCAGTGAACAGTTCTTC
TRBV6-6	NA	NA	TRBJ1-4	CASSHSLGGENEELFF	TGTGCCAGCAGCCACTCATTAGGGGGAGAAAATGAAGAACTGTTTTTT
TRBV7-8	NA	medium-sized	TRBJ2-1	CASSLLWMPRGQFF	TGTGCCAGCAGCTTATTATGGATGCCTAGAGGGCAGTTCTTC
TRBV7-3	TRBD2	NA	TRBJ2-1	CASSDRLAGMETNEQFF	TGTGCCAGCAGCGACCGACTAGCGGGAATGGAGACCAATGAGCAGTTCTTC
TRBV5-1	NA	NA	TRBJ1-3	CASSPHSNSGNAIYF	TGCGCCAGCAGCCCGCACAGCAACTCTGGAAACGCCATATATTTT
TRBV6-5	NA	NA	TRBJ2-6	CASSYGRPSGANVLTF	TGTGCCAGCAGTTATGGACGGCCCTCTGGGGCCAACGTCCTGACTTTC